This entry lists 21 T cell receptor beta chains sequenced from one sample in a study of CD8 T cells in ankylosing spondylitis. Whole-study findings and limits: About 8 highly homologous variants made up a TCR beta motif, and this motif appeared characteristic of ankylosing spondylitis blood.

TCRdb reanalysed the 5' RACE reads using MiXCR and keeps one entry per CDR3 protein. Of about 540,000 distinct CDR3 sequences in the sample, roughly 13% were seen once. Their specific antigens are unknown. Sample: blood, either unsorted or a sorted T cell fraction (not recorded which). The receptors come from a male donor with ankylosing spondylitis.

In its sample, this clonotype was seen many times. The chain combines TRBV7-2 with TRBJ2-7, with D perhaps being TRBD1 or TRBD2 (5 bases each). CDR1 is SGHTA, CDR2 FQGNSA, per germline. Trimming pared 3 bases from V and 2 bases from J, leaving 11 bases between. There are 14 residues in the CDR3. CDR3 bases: TGTGCCAGCAGCTTGGGGGACGGCACCTACGAGCAGTACGTC. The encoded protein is CASSLGDGTYEQYV.

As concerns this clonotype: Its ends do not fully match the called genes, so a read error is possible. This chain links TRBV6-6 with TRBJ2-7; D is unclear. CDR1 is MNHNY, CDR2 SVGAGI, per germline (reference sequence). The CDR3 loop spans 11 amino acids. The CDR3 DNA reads TGTGCCAGCAGCACCGGTAGGGATCTCCTTTTC. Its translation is CASSTGRDLLF.

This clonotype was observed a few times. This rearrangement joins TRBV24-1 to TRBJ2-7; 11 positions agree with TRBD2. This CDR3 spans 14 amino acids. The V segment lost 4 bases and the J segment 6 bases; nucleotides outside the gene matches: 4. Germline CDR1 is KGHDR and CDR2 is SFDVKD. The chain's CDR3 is CATSEAGTSGEQYF. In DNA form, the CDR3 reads TGTGCCACCAGTGAGGCCGGGACTAGCGGCGAGCAGTACTTC.

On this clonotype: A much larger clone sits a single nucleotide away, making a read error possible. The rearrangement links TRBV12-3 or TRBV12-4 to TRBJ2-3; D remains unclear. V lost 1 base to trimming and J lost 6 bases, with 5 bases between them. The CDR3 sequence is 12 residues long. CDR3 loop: CASSLGWDTQYF. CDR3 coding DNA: TGTGCCAGCAGTTTAGGCTGGGATACGCAGTATTTT.

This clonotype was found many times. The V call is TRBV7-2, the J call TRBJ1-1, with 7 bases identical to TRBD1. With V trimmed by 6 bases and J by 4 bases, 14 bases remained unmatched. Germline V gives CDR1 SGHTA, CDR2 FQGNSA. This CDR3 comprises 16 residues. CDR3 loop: CASRKATGFEGTEAFF. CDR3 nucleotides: TGTGCCAGCAGAAAGGCGACAGGGTTTGAAGGCACTGAAGCTTTCTTT.

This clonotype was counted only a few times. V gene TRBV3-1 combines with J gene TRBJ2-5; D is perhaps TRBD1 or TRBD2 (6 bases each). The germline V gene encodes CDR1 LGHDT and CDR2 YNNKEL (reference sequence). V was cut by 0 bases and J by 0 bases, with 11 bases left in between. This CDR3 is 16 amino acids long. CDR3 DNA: TGTGCCAGCAGCCAAGATTCGGGGGCCTACCAAGAGACCCAGTACTTC. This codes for CASSQDSGAYQETQYF.

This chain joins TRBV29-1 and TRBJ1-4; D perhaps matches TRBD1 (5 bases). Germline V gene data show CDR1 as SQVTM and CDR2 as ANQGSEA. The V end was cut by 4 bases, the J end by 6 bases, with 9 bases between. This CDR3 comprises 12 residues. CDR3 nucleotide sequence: TGCAGCGTTGCGGAGACAGATGAAAAACTGTTTTTT. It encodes CSVAETDEKLFF.

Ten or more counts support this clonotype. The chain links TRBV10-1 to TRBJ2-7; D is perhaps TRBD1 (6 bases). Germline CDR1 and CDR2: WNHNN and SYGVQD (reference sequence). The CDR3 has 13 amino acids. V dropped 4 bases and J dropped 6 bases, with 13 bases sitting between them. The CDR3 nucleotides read TGCGCCAGCAGTGGGGACACCTTAGGCGAGCAGTACTTC. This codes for CASSGDTLGEQYF.

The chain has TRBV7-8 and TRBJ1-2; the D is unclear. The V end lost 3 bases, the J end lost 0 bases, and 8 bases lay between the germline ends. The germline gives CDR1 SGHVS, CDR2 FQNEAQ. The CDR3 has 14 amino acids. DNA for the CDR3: TGTGCCAGCAGCTTGAACAGTGCTAACTATGGCTACACCTTC. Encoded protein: CASSLNSANYGYTF.

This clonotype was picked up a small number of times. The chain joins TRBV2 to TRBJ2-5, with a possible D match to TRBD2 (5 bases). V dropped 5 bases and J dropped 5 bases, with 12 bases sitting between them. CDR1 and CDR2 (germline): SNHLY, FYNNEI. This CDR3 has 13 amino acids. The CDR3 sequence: CASSKRKEETQYF. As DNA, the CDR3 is TGTGCCAGCAGTAAGCGGAAGGAGGAGACCCAGTACTTC.

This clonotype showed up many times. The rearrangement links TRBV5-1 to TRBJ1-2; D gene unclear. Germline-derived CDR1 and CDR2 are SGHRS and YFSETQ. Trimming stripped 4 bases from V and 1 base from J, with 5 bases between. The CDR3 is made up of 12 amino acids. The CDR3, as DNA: TGCGCCAGCAGCGTCGGTAACTATGGCTACACCTTC. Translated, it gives CASSVGNYGYTF.

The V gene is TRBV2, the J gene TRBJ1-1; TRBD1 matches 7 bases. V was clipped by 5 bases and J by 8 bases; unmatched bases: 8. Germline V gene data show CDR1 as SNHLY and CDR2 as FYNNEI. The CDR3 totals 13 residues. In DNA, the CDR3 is TGTGCCAGCAGTAACGACGACAGGGTGGAAGCTTTCTTT. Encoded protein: CASSNDDRVEAFF.

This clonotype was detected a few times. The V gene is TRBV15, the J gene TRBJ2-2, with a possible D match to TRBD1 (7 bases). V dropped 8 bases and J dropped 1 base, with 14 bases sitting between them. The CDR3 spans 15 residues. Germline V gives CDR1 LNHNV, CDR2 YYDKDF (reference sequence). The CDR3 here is CATSPRGVNTGELFF. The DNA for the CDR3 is TGTGCCACCTCCCCCAGGGGGGTGAACACCGGGGAGCTGTTTTTT.

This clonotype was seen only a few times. In DNA, the CDR3 is TGCAGTGCTCGAGGGATTGGCGGGAGAGCTAAAGATACGCAGTATTTT. Its protein is CSARGIGGRAKDTQYF. The chain uses TRBV20-1 and TRBJ2-3; TRBD2 matches at 7 bases. Germline V lookup: CDR1 DFQATT, CDR2 SNEGSKA (reference sequence). The ends lost 5 bases at V and 5 bases at J; junction bases unmatched: 16. The CDR3 is 16 residues long.

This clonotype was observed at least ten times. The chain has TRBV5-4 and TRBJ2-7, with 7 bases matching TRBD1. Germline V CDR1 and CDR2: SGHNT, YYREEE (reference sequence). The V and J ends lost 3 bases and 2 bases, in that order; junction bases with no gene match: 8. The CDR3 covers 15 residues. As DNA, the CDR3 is TGTGCCAGCAGCTCTGGTGGGACAGATACCTACGAGCAGTACTTC. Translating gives CASSSGGTDTYEQYF.

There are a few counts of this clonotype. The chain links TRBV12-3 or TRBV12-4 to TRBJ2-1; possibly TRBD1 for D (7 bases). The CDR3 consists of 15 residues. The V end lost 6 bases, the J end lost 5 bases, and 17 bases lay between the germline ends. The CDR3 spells CASSPPGGPHNEQFF. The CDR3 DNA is TGTGCCAGCAGCCCCCCAGGGGGGCCCCACAATGAGCAGTTCTTC.

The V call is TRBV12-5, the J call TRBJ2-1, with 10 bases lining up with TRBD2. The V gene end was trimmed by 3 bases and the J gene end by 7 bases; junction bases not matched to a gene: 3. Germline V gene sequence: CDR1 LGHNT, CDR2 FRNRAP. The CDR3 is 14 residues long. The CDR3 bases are TGTGCTAGTGGTTTCCGGACTAGCGGAAATGAGCAGTTCTTC. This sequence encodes CASGFRTSGNEQFF.

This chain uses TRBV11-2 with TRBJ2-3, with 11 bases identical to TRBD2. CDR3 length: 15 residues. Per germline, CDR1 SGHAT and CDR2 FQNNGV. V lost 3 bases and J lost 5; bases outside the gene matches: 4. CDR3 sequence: CASSLGLADGDTQYF. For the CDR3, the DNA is TGTGCCAGCAGCTTGGGACTAGCGGATGGAGATACGCAGTATTTT.

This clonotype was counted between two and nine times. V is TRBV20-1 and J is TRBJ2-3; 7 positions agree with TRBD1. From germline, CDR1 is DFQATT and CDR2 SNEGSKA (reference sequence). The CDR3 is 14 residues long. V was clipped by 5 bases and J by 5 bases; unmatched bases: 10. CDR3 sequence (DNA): TGCAGTGCTTTGCGGATACAGGGGCGAGATACGCAGTATTTT. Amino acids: CSALRIQGRDTQYF.

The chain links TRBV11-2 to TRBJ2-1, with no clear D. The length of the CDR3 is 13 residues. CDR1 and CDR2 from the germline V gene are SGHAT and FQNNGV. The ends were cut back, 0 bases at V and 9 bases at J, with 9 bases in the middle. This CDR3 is CASSLDFSGEQFF. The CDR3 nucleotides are TGTGCCAGCAGCTTAGATTTTTCGGGTGAGCAGTTCTTC.

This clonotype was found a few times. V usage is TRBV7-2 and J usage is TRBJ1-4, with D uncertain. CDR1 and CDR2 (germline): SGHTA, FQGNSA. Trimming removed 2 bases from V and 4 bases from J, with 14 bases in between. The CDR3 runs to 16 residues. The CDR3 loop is CASSLRRQTNNEKLFF. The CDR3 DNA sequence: TGTGCCAGCAGCTTAAGGAGGCAGACGAATAATGAAAAACTGTTTTTT.